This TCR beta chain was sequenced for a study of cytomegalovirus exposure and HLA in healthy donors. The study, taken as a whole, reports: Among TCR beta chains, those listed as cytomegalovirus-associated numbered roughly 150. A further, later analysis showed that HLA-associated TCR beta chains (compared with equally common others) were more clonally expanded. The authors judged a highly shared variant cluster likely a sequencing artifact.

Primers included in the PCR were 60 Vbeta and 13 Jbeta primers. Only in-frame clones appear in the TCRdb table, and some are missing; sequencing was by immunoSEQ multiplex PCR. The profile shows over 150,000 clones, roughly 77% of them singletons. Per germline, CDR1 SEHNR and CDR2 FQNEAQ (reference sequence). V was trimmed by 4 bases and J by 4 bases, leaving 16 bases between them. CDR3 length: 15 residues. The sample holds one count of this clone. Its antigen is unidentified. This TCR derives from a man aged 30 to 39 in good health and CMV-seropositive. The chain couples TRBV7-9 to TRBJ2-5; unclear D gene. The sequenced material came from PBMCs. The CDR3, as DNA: TGTGCCAGCAGCTCCAACTCTCGGTTTGGAGAGACCCAGTACTTC. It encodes CASSSNSRFGETQYF. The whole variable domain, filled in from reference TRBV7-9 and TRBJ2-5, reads DTGVSQNPRHKITKRGQNVTFRCDPISEHNRLYWYRQTLGQGPEFLTYFQNEAQLEKSRLLSDRFSAERPKGSFSTLEIQRTEQGDSAMYLCASSSNSRFGETQYFGPGTRLLVL.